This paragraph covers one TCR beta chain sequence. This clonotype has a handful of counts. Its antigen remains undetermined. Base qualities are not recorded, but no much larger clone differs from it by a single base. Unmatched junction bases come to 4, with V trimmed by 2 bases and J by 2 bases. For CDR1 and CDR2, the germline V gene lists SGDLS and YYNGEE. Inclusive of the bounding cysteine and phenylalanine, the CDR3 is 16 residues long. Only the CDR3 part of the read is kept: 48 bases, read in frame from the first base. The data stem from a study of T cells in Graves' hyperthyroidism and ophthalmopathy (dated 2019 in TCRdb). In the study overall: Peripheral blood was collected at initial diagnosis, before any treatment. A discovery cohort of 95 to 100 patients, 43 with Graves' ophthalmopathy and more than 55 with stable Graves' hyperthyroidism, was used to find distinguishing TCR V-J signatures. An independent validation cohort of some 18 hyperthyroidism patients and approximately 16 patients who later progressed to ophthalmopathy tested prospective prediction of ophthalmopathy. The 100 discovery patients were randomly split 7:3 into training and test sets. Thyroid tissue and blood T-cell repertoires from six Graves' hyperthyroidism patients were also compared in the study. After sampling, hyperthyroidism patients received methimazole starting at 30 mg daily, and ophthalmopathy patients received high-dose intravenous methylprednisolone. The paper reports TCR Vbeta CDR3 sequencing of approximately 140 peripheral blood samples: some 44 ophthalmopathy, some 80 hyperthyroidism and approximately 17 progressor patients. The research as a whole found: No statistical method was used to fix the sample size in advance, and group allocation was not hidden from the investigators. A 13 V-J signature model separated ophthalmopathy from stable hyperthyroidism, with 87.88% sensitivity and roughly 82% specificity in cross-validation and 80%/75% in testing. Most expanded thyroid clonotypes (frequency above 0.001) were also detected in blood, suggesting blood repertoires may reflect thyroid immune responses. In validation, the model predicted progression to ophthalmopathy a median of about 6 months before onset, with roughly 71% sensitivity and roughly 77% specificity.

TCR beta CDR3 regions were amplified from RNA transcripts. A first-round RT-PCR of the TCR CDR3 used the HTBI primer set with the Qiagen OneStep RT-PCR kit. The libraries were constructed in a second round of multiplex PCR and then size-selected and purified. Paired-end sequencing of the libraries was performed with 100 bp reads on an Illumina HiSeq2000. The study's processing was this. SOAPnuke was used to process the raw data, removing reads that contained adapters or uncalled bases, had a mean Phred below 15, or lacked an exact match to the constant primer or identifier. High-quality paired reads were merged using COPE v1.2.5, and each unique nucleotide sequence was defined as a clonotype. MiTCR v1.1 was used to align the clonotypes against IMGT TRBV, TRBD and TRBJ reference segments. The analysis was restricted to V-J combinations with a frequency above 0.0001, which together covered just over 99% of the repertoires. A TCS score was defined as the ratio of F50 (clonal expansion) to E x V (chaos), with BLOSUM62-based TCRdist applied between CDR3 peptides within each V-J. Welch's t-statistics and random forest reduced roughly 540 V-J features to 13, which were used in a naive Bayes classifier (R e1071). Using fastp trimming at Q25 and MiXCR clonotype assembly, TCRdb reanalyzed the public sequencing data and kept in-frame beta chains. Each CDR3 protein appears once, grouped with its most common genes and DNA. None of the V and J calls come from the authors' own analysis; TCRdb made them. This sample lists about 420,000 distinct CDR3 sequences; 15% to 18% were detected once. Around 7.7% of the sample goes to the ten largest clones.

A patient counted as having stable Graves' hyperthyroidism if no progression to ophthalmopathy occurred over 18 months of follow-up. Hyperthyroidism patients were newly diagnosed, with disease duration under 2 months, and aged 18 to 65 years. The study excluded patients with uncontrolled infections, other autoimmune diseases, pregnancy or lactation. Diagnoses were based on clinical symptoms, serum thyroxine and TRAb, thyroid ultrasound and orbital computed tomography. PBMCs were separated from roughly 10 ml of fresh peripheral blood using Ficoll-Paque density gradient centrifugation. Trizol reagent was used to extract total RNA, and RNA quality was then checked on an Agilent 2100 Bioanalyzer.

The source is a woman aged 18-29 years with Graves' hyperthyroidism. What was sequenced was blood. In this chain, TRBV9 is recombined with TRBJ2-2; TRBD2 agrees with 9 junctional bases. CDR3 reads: CASSVRTSVNTGELFF. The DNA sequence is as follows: TGTGCCAGCAGCGTCCGGACTAGCGTCAACACCGGGGAGCTGTTTTTT.